This entry describes one T cell receptor (beta chain). Antigen specificity is unknown. V was clipped by 1 base and J by 3 bases, with 8 bases between them. The CDR3 loop spans 14 amino acids. Per germline, CDR1 SGHKS and CDR2 YYEKEE (reference sequence). This entry comes from a study of Ad26.COV2.S vaccination and SARS-CoV-2 variants. General study findings and limits: Spike-specific TCR breadth in vaccine recipients exceeded that seen in placebo recipients.

Method: immunoSEQ multiplex PCR; TCRdb's copy keeps in-frame clones and lacks some. This table has around 350,000 clones, about 90% appearing once. The receptor comes from a human donor who had recovered from COVID-19. J is TRBJ1-5 and V is TRBV5-5; D gene uncertain. Sequenced material: peripheral blood, taken after recovery from COVID-19. The CDR3 reads CASSLFGSNQPQHF. For the CDR3, the DNA is TGTGCCAGCAGCTTGTTCGGCTCCAATCAGCCCCAGCATTTT. Supplemented by reference TRBV5-5 and TRBJ1-5, the full variable domain reads DAGVTQSPTHLIKTRGQQVTLRCSPISGHKSVSWYQQVLGQGPQFIFQYYEKEERGRGNFPDRFSARQFPNYSSELNVNALLLGDSALYLCASSLFGSNQPQHFGDGTRLSIL.